One sample yielded the 2 T cell receptor beta chains listed below, sequenced in a study of T cell responses to AZD1222 COVID-19 vaccine. Some clones are missing from TCRdb's copy, which holds only in-frame ones; the method was immunoSEQ multiplex PCR. Of 120,000 to 150,000 clones in the sample, about 91% are singletons; the top ten hold around 3.8%. The sample was peripheral blood, taken 28 days after the second AZD1222 dose. The receptors stem from an adult who received the AZD1222 COVID-19 vaccine.

The V gene is TRBV27, the J gene TRBJ2-1; no clear D gene. Germline CDR1 is MNHEY and CDR2 is SMNVEV (reference sequence). Trimming left V 6 bases short and J 4 bases short, with 22 bases between. The CDR3 contains 17 residues. The CDR3 sequence is CASRRFGRSLSYNEQFF. Written as DNA, the CDR3 is TGTGCCAGCAGAAGATTCGGCCGTTCGTTATCATACAATGAGCAGTTCTTC.

This chain joins TRBV28 and TRBJ2-3; D is ambiguous. The germline gives CDR1 MDHEN, CDR2 SYDVKM. CDR3 size: 14 residues. Deletions cut 7 bases from V and 1 base from J, with 12 bases between. The CDR3 spells CASNVRQGTDTQYF. The CDR3, as DNA: TGTGCCAGCAACGTCCGGCAGGGCACAGATACGCAGTATTTT.